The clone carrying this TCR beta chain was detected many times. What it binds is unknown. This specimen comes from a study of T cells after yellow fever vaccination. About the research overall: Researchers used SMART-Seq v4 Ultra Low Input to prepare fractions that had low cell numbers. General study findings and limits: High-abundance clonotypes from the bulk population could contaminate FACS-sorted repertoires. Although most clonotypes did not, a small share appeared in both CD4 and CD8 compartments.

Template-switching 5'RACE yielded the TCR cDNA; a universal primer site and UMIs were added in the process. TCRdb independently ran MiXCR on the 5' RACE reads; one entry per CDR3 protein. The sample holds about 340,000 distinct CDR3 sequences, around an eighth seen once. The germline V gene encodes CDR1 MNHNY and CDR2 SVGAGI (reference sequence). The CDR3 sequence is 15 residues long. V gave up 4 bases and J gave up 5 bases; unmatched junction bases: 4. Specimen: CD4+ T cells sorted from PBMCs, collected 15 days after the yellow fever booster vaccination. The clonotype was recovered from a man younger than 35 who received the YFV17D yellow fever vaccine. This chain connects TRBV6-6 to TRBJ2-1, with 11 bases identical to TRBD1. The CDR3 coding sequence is TGTGCCAGCAGTTTCCGGGACAGGGGGGACAATGAGCAGTTCTTC. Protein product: CASSFRDRGDNEQFF.